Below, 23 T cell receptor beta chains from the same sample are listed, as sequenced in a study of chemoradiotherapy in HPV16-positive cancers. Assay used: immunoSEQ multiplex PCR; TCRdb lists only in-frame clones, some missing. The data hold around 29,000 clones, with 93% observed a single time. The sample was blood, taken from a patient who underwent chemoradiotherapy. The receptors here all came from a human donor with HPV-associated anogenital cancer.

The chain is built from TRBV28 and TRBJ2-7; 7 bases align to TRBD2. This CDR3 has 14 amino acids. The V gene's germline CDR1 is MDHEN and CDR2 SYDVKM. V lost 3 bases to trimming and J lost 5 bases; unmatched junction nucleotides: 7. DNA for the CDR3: TGTGCCAGCAGTTTGTCGCCGGGAGGCCACGAGCAGTACTTC. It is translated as CASSLSPGGHEQYF.

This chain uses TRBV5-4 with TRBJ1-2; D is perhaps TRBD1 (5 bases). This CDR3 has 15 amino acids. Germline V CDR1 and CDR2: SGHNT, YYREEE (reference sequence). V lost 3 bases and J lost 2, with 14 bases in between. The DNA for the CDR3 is TGTGCCAGCAGCTCGCCAACGGGGCGGAACTATGGCTACACCTTC. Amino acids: CASSSPTGRNYGYTF.

The CDR3 DNA is TGTGCCAGCAGCTTAGACGGAGGGGGCACTGAAGCTTTCTTT. Translated, it gives CASSLDGGGTEAFF. The chain carries TRBV11-2 and TRBJ1-1; possibly TRBD1 for D (6 bases). This CDR3 is 14 amino acids long. Germline V gene sequence: CDR1 SGHAT, CDR2 FQNNGV. The V and J ends lost 0 bases and 4 bases respectively, with 9 bases between them.

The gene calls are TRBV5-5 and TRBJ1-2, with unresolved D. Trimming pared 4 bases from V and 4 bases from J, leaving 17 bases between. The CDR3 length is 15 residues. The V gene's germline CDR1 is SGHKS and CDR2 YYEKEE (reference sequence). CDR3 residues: CASSPAGGFRYGYTF. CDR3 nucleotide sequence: TGTGCCAGCAGCCCGGCCGGAGGGTTTCGCTATGGCTACACCTTC.

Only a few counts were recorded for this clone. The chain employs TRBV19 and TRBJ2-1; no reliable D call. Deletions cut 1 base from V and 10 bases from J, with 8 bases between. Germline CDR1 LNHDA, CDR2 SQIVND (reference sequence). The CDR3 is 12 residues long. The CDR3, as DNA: TGTGCCAGTAGTATAGTTCCGAGCGAGCAGTTCTTC. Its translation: CASSIVPSEQFF.

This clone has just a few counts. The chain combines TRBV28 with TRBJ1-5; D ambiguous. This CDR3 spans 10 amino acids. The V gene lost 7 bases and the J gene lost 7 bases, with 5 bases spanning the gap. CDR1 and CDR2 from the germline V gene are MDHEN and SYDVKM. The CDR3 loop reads CASIGQPQHF. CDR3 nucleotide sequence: TGTGCCAGCATTGGGCAGCCCCAGCATTTT.

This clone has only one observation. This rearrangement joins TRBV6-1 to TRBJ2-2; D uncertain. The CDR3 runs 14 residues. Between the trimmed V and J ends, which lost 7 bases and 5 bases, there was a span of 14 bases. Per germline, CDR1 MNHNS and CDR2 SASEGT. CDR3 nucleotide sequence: TGTGCCAGCATGCGTCAGGACGCGACCGGGGAGCTGTTTTTT. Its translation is CASMRQDATGELFF.

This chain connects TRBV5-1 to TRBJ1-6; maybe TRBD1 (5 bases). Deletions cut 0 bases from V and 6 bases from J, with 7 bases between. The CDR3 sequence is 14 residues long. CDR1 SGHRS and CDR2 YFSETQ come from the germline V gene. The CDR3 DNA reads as TGCGCCAGCAGCTTGGACCAGGGTAATTCACCCCTCCACTTT. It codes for CASSLDQGNSPLHF.

The CDR3 region has the DNA TGTGCCAGTAGTAGATACAATTCACCCCTCCACTTT. Translated, it gives CASSRYNSPLHF. The V gene is TRBV19, the J gene TRBJ1-6; D gene uncertain. This CDR3 is built from 12 residues. Trimming pared 4 bases from V and 7 bases from J, leaving 5 bases between. Germline CDR1 LNHDA, CDR2 SQIVND (reference sequence).

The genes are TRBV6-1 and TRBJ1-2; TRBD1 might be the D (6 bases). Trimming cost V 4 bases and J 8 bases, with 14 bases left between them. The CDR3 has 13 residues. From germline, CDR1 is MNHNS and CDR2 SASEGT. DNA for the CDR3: TGTGCCAGCAGTGTAGGAGGGGGTAGGGGCTACACCTTC. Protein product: CASSVGGGRGYTF.

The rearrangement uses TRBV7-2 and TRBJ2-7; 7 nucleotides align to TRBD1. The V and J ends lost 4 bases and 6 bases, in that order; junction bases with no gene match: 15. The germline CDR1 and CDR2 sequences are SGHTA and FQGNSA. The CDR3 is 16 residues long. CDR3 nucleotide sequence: TGTGCCAGCAGCTACGAACAGGGGTCGGGTCTAACCGAGCAGTACTTC. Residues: CASSYEQGSGLTEQYF.

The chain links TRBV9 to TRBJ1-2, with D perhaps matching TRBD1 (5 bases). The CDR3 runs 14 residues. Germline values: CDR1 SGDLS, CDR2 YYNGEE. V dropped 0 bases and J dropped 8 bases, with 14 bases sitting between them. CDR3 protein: CASSVGSGVEGYTF. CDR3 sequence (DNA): TGTGCCAGCAGCGTAGGGTCGGGGGTAGAAGGCTACACCTTC.

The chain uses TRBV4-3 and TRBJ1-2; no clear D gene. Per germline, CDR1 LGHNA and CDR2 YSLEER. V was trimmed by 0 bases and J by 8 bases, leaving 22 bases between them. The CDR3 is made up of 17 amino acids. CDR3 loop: CASSQDSRLPLKGGYTF. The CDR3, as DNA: TGCGCCAGCAGCCAAGATTCCCGGCTACCGCTAAAAGGCGGCTACACCTTC.

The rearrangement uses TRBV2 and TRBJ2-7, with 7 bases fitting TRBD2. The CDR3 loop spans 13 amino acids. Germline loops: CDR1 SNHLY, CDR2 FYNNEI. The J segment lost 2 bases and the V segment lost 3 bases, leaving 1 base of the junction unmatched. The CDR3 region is CASSDGGTYEQYF. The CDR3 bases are TGTGCCAGCAGTGACGGGGGGACCTACGAGCAGTACTTC.

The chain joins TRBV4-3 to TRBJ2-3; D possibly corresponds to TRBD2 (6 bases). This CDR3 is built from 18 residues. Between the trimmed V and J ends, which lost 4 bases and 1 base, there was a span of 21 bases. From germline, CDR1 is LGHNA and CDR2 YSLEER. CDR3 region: CASSRNPPELARTDTQYF. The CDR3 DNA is TGCGCCAGCAGCCGAAATCCCCCTGAACTAGCCCGCACAGATACGCAGTATTTT.

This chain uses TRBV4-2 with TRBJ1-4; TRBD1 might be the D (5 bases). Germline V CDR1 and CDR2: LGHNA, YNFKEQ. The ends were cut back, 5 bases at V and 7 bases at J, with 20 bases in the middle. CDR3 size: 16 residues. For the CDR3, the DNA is TGTGCCAGCAGCTCCGGGGACCCCCGGGGACCTGAAAAACTGTTTTTT. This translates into CASSSGDPRGPEKLFF.

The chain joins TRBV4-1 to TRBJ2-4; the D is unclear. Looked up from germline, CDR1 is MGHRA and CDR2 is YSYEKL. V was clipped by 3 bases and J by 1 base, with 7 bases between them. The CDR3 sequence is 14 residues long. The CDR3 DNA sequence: TGCGCCAGCAGCCACCCACCGGCCAAAAACATTCAGTACTTC. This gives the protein CASSHPPAKNIQYF.

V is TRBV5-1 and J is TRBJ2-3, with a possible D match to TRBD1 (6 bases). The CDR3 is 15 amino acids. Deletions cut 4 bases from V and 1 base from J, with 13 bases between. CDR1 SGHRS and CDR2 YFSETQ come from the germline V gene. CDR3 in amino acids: CASSLTGAGTDTQYF. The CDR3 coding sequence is TGCGCCAGCAGCCTGACAGGAGCCGGCACAGATACGCAGTATTTT.

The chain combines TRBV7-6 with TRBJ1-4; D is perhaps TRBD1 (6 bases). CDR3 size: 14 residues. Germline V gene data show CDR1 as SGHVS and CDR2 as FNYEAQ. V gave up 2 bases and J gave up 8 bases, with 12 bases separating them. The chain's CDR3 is CASSLRGREEKLFF. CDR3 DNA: TGTGCCAGCAGCTTACGGGGGCGGGAGGAAAAACTGTTTTTT. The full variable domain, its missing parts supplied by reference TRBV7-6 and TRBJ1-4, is GAGVSQSPRYKVTKRGQDVALRCDPISGHVSLYWYRQALGQGPEFLTYFNYEAQQDKSGLPNDRFSAERPEGSISTLTIQRTEQRDSAMYRCASSLRGREEKLFFGSGTQLSVL.

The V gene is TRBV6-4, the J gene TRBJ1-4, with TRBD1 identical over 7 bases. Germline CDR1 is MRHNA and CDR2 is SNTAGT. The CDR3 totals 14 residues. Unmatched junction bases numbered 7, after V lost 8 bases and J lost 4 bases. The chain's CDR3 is CASAYRGINEKLFF. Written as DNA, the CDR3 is TGTGCCAGCGCCTACAGGGGAATTAATGAAAAACTGTTTTTT.

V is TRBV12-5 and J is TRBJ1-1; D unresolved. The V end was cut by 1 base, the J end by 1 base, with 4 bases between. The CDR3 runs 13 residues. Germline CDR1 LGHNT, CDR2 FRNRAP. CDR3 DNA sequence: TGTGCTAGTGGTTTGGGGGGGAACACTGAAGCTTTCTTT. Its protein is CASGLGGNTEAFF.

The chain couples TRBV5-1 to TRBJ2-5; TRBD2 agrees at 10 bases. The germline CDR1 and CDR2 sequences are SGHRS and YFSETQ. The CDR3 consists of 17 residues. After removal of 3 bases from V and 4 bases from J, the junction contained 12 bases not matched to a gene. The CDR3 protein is CASSSGGLAGVGETQYF. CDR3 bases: TGCGCCAGCAGCTCCGGAGGTCTAGCGGGGGTCGGAGAGACCCAGTACTTC. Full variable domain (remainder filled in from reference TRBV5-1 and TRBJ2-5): KAGVTQTPRYLIKTRGQQVTLSCSPISGHRSVSWYQQTPGQGLQFLFEYFSETQRNKGNFPGRFSGRQFSNSRSEMNVSTLELGDSALYLCASSSGGLAGVGETQYFGPGTRLLVL.

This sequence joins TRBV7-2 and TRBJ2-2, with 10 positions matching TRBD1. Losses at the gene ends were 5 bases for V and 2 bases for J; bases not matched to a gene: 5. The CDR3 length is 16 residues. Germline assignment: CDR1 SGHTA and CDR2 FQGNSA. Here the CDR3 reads CASSQTGGGNTGELFF. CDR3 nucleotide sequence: TGTGCCAGCAGCCAGACAGGGGGCGGCAACACCGGGGAGCTGTTTTTT.